The 7 T cell receptor beta chains below all came from one sample that was sequenced in a study of vaccination and CD4 T cells after COVID-19. For these TCRs, the target antigens are not known. Treatment specified: roughly 10-day PBMC culture with coronavirus spike peptide pools or control peptides (ViraFEST assay). Cultured CD4+ T-cell DNA underwent Oncomine TCR Beta short-read sequencing. TCRdb ran MiXCR on the PCR reads and lists one entry per CDR3 protein. This sample has several thousand distinct CDR3 sequences, with approximately 74% found just once. The sequenced sample consisted of CD4+ T cells from blood, cultured in vitro. The origin of the receptors is a human donor who had recovered from COVID-19.

In DNA, the CDR3 is TGTGCCAGTAGTGTTATCAGGGGGGAGAACTATGGCTACACCTTC. Translated, it gives CASSVIRGENYGYTF. The V and J genes are TRBV19 and TRBJ1-2, with TRBD1 identical over 7 bases. In germline, CDR1 is LNHDA, CDR2 SQIVND (reference sequence). CDR3 size: 15 residues. V trimming: 5 bases; J trimming: 2 bases; junction bases outside the gene matches: 8.

This clonotype was observed a few times. The chain has TRBV11-1 and TRBJ2-7, with D uncertain. Trimming stripped 3 bases from V and 2 bases from J, with 8 bases between. The CDR3 sequence is 13 residues long. The germline CDR1 and CDR2 sequences are SGHAT and FQDESV (reference sequence). The CDR3 loop reads CASSLIGAYEQYF. The CDR3 nucleotides are TGTGCCAGCAGCTTGATTGGGGCCTACGAGCAGTACTTC.

The chain links TRBV20-1 to TRBJ1-1; no definite D call. Trimming left V 5 bases short and J 0 bases short, with 16 bases between. CDR1 and CDR2 (germline): DFQATT, SNEGSKA (reference sequence). The CDR3 has 15 residues. The CDR3 DNA follows: TGCAGTGCTTACCTTGGCGGACGGTTGAACACTGAAGCTTTCTTT. This gives the protein CSAYLGGRLNTEAFF.

This sequence joins TRBV15 and TRBJ2-5, with 9 bases fitting TRBD2. Germline V gene lookup returns CDR1 LNHNV and CDR2 YYDKDF (reference sequence). The CDR3 totals 18 residues. V was pared by 0 bases and J by 5 bases, with 13 bases of the junction left unmatched. The CDR3 loop reads CATSRDTGGGGAWETQYF. CDR3 nucleotide sequence: TGTGCCACCAGCAGAGATACGGGCGGCGGGGGGGCATGGGAGACCCAGTACTTC.

This chain links TRBV6-1 with TRBJ1-5; a weak D match, TRBD1 (6 bases). Germline loops: CDR1 MNHNS, CDR2 SASEGT. The length of the CDR3 is 16 residues. The V gene lost 4 bases and the J gene lost 0 bases, with 13 bases spanning the gap. CDR3 DNA: TGTGCCAGCAGTGCCGGACAGATCCATAGCAATCAGCCCCAGCATTTT. Translated: CASSAGQIHSNQPQHF.

This clonotype has just a few counts. J is TRBJ2-5 and V is TRBV7-2; 8 nucleotides agree with TRBD2. The CDR3 consists of 17 residues. V lost 5 bases, J lost 6 bases, and 17 bases stayed unmatched. Germline CDR1 reads SGHTA; CDR2 reads FQGNSA. CDR3 in amino acids: CASSPRGAGVRLQTQYF. CDR3 coding DNA: TGTGCCAGCAGCCCTCGTGGAGCGGGAGTGCGGTTGCAGACCCAGTACTTC.

V is TRBV7-6 and J is TRBJ2-1; maybe TRBD1 (6 bases). The CDR3 runs 16 residues. V shed 5 bases and J shed 3 bases, with 17 bases lying between them. Looked up from germline, CDR1 is SGHVS and CDR2 is FNYEAQ. The CDR3 region is CASSPSGTTIYNEQFF. The DNA for the CDR3 is TGTGCCAGCAGCCCAAGTGGGACAACAATCTACAATGAGCAGTTCTTC. The variable domain in full, completed from reference TRBV7-6 and TRBJ2-1, reads GAGVSQSPRYKVTKRGQDVALRCDPISGHVSLYWYRQALGQGPEFLTYFNYEAQQDKSGLPNDRFSAERPEGSISTLTIQRTEQRDSAMYRCASSPSGTTIYNEQFFGPGTRLTVL.